The 2 T cell receptor beta chains given below trace back to one sample, sequenced in a study of shared clonotypes between healthy human individuals. Sequencing used immunoSEQ multiplex PCR; TCRdb keeps in-frame clones, though not all of them. The sample yields roughly 2.2 million clones, roughly 90% seen once. The sequenced sample was naive CD4+ T cells from PBMCs. Subset reported: CD45RA+ positively selected. Receptor source: a man younger than 35 in good health. Some clones in this sample may be carry-over from other donors' samples.

The rearrangement joins TRBV7-2 to TRBJ2-3, with TRBD2 matching over 8 bases. The CDR3 is 16 residues long. Losses at the gene ends were 5 bases for V and 0 bases for J; bases not matched to a gene: 7. CDR1 and CDR2 from the germline V gene are SGHTA and FQGNSA. The CDR3 region is CASSRELAGSTDTQYF. The CDR3 bases are TGTGCCAGCAGCCGAGAATTAGCGGGGAGCACAGATACGCAGTATTTT.

This chain links TRBV19 with TRBJ2-2, with 8 bases matching TRBD1. The V gene end was trimmed by 7 bases and the J gene end by 7 bases; junction bases not matched to a gene: 8. The CDR3 loop spans 14 amino acids. Germline assignment: CDR1 LNHDA and CDR2 SQIVND (reference sequence). The CDR3 DNA reads TGTGCCAGTACCTTCAGGGGGCTGGGCGGGGAGCTGTTTTTT. This translates into CASTFRGLGGELFF. The whole variable domain, remainder taken from reference TRBV19 and TRBJ2-2, is DGGITQSPKYLFRKEGQNVTLSCEQNLNHDAMYWYRQDPGQGLRLIYYSQIVNDFQKGDIAEGYSVSREKKESFPLTVTSAQKNPTAFYLCASTFRGLGGELFFGEGSRLTVL.